A single sample gave rise to the 11 T cell receptor beta chains below, sequenced in a study of OX40 agonist ivuxolimab in advanced cancers. Produced via immunoSEQ multiplex PCR; TCRdb's table is partial and in-frame only. Among approximately 70,000 clones listed, 90% were seen once. The input for sequencing was CD4+ or CD8+ T cells sorted from blood, taken in a trial of the OX40 agonist ivuxolimab. Receptor source: an adult with an advanced solid tumor such as melanoma, head and neck, liver or kidney cancer.

The genes are TRBV30 and TRBJ1-2, with D perhaps matching TRBD1 (5 bases). There are 13 residues in the CDR3. V lost 5 bases and J 2 bases, leaving 12 bases between the germline ends. CDR1 is GTSNPN and CDR2 is SVGIG in the germline V gene (reference sequence). In DNA form, the CDR3 reads TGTGCCTGGGCCCGGGGGGTCAACTATGGCTACACCTTC. Amino acid sequence: CAWARGVNYGYTF.

The chain uses TRBV6-5 and TRBJ1-5, with D unresolved. This CDR3 has 15 amino acids. Germline loops: CDR1 MNHEY, CDR2 SVGAGI. The ends were cut back, 6 bases at V and 0 bases at J, with 12 bases in the middle. The CDR3 nucleotides are TGTGCCAGCAGACCGCAGCCCAATAGCAATCAGCCCCAGCATTTT. Encoded protein: CASRPQPNSNQPQHF.

The chain employs TRBV27 and TRBJ1-6, with D uncertain. Germline-derived CDR1 and CDR2 are MNHEY and SMNVEV (reference sequence). The CDR3 is 15 residues long. Trimming removed 3 bases from V and 7 bases from J, with 13 bases in between. The CDR3 DNA is TGTGCCAGCAGTTTGGCGACTAAGAGGAATTCACCCCTCCACTTT. Residues: CASSLATKRNSPLHF.

The chain carries TRBV7-3 and TRBJ2-1; no clear D. Germline values: CDR1 SGHTA, CDR2 FQGTGA. The V gene lost 1 base and the J gene lost 8 bases, with 15 bases spanning the gap. This CDR3 is 15 amino acids long. The CDR3 protein is CASSLSPRSVDEQFF. CDR3 bases: TGTGCCAGCAGCTTAAGCCCCCGATCGGTCGATGAGCAGTTCTTC.

The chain carries TRBV28 and TRBJ2-3, with D possibly TRBD1 on 5 matching bases. Germline values: CDR1 MDHEN, CDR2 SYDVKM. This CDR3 is 13 amino acids long. V was cut by 4 bases and J by 2 bases, with 7 bases left in between. This chain's CDR3 is CASSSGNTDTQYF. CDR3 coding DNA: TGTGCCAGCAGTTCAGGGAACACAGATACGCAGTATTTT.

The rearrangement links TRBV18 to TRBJ2-3; TRBD2 matches 8 bases. Germline CDR1 is KGHSH and CDR2 is LQKENI. The trim removed 0 bases at V and 3 bases at J, leaving 5 bases unmatched. The CDR3 sequence is 16 residues long. The CDR3 sequence is CASSPPVSGKTDTQYF. CDR3 nucleotide sequence: TGTGCCAGCTCACCACCGGTTAGCGGGAAGACAGATACGCAGTATTTT.

The gene calls are TRBV28 and TRBJ2-7; D remains unclear. CDR3 size: 12 residues. CDR1 and CDR2 from the germline V gene are MDHEN and SYDVKM. Trimming shortened V by 7 bases and J by 0 bases, and 7 bases separated the two germline ends. CDR3 DNA sequence: TGTGCCAGCACCGGCGACTCCTACGAGCAGTACTTC. Translating gives CASTGDSYEQYF.

The gene calls are TRBV30 and TRBJ2-3, with D uncertain. Germline CDR1 and CDR2: GTSNPN and SVGIG (reference sequence). The V gene lost 7 bases and the J gene lost 4 bases, with 9 bases spanning the gap. The CDR3 contains 11 residues. CDR3 region: CASGGSDTQYF. The CDR3 DNA follows: TGTGCCTCAGGTGGCTCAGATACGCAGTATTTT.

This chain joins TRBV19 and TRBJ2-3, with TRBD2 matching 10 bases. V was pared by 5 bases and J by 4 bases, with 3 bases of the junction left unmatched. The CDR3 sequence is 14 residues long. Germline V gene lookup returns CDR1 LNHDA and CDR2 SQIVND (reference sequence). This CDR3 reads CASSPSGSPDTQYF. The CDR3 DNA is TGTGCCAGTAGTCCTAGCGGGAGTCCAGATACGCAGTATTTT. Looking up the rest from reference TRBV19 and TRBJ2-3 gives the full variable domain: DGGITQSPKYLFRKEGQNVTLSCEQNLNHDAMYWYRQDPGQGLRLIYYSQIVNDFQKGDIAEGYSVSREKKESFPLTVTSAQKNPTAFYLCASSPSGSPDTQYFGPGTRLTVL.

This rearrangement joins TRBV28 to TRBJ2-3; TRBD2 aligns across 7 bases. This CDR3 has 15 residues. Trimming took 2 bases from V and 7 from J; bases not matched to a gene: 9. Germline CDR1 and CDR2: MDHEN and SYDVKM. CDR3 sequence (DNA): TGTGCCAGCAGTTTAGGGGGGGGGAATCTCTATACGCAGTATTTT. It specifies CASSLGGGNLYTQYF.

DNA of the CDR3: TGCGCCAGCAGCTTGGCATTACAGGGACGGGGATACTACGAGCAGTACTTC. Its protein is CASSLALQGRGYYEQYF. The rearrangement joins TRBV5-1 to TRBJ2-7, with D perhaps matching TRBD1 (6 bases). The CDR3 contains 17 residues. The germline gives CDR1 SGHRS, CDR2 YFSETQ. The ends were cut back, 0 bases at V and 3 bases at J, with 19 bases in the middle.